This entry features one TCR beta chain sequence. The target antigen is unknown. The CDR3 runs 11 residues. J lost 13 bases, V lost 3 bases, and 2 bases had no gene match. In germline, CDR1 is KGHSH, CDR2 LQKENI. This record comes from a study of human versus mouse CDR3 diversity and MHC coevolution. Study summary: The immunoSEQ assay reportedly detects one in 200,000 T cells.

Sorting isolated naive CD4 T cells lacking CD45RO and expressing CD62L. The study, taken as a whole, reports: Among all groups, most of the three human donors showed least clonal inequality.

The data were produced by immunoSEQ multiplex PCR, yet TCRdb's version contains in-frame clones alone and is incomplete. Here the sample spans about 80,000 clones, around 95% being singletons. What was sequenced was naive CD4+ T cells from blood. Subset given: CD45RO-negative CD62L-positive naive CD4 T cells. The chain joins TRBV18 to TRBJ2-1; 8 positions agree with TRBD2. The TCR sequence derives from a person between 30 and 69 years old in good health. Here the CDR3 reads CASSPGTRQFF. DNA for the CDR3: TGTGCCAGCTCACCGGGGACTAGACAGTTCTTC.